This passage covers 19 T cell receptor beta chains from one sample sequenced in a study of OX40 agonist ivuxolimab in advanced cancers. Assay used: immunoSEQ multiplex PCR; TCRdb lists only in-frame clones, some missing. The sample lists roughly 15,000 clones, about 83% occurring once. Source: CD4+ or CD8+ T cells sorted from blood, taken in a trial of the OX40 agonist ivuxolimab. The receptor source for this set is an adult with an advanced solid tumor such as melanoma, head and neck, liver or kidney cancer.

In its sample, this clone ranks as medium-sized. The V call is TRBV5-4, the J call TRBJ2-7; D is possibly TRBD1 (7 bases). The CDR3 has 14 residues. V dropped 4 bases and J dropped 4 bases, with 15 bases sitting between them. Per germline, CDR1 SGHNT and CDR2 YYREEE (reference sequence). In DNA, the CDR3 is TGTGCCAGCAGCCCGGGCCAGGGGGGTTACGAGCAGTACTTC. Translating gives CASSPGQGGYEQYF.

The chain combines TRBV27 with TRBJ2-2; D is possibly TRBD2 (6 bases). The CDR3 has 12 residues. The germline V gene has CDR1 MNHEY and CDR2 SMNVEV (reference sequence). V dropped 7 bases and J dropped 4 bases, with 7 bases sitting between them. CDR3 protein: CASKEGTGELFF. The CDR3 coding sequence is TGTGCCAGCAAGGAGGGCACCGGGGAGCTGTTTTTT.

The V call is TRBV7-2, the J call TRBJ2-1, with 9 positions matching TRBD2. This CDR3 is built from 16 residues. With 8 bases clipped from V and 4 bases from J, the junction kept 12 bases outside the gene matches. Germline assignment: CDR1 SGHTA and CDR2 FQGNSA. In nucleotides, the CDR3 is TGTGCCAGCCTAGTAGCGGGAGATCTTTTTTACAATGAGCAGTTCTTC. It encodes CASLVAGDLFYNEQFF.

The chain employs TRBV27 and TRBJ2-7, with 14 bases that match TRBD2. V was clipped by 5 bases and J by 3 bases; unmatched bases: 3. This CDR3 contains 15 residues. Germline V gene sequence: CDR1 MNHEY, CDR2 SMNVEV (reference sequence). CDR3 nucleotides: TGTGCCAGCAGTACGGGACTAGCGGGAGTCTACGAGCAGTACTTC. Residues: CASSTGLAGVYEQYF.

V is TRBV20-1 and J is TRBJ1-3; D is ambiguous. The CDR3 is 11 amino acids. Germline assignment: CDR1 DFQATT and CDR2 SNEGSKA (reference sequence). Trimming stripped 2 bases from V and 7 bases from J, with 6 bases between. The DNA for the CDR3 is TGCAGTGCTAGACAGGAGAACACCATATATTTT. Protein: CSARQENTIYF.

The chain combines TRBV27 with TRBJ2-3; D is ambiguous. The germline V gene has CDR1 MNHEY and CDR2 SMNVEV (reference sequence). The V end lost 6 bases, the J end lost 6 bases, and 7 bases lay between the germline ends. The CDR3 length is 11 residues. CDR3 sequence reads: CASRGWDTQYF. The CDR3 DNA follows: TGTGCCAGCAGGGGGTGGGATACGCAGTATTTT.

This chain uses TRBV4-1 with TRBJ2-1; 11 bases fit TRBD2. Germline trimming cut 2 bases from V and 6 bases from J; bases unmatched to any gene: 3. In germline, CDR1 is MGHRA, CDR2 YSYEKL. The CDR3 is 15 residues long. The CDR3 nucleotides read TGCGCCAGCAGCCAACTAGCGGGAGGAAGCAATGAGCAGTTCTTC. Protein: CASSQLAGGSNEQFF.

The chain's CDR3 is CASTSPDRYYEQYF. CDR3 nucleotides: TGTGCCAGCACCTCCCCGGACAGATACTACGAGCAGTACTTC. J is TRBJ2-7 and V is TRBV11-2, with a tentative D call TRBD1 (6 bases). The germline gives CDR1 SGHAT, CDR2 FQNNGV. Trimming took 7 bases from V and 3 from J, leaving 16 bases between them. The CDR3 sequence is 14 residues long.

The CDR3 sequence: CASSSPGTGDTEAFF. The CDR3 nucleotides are TGCGCCAGCAGCTCTCCCGGGACAGGGGATACTGAAGCTTTCTTT. This chain links TRBV4-1 with TRBJ1-1, with TRBD1 matching over 10 bases. V was clipped by 5 bases and J by 5 bases; unmatched bases: 8. CDR3 length: 15 residues. The germline CDR1 and CDR2 sequences are MGHRA and YSYEKL.

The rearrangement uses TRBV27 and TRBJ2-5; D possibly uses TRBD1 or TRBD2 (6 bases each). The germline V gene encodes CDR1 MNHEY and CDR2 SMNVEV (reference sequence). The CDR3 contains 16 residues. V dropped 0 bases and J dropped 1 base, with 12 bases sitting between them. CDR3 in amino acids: CASSLSWGAAQETQYF. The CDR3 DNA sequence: TGTGCCAGCAGTTTATCTTGGGGGGCAGCCCAAGAGACCCAGTACTTC.

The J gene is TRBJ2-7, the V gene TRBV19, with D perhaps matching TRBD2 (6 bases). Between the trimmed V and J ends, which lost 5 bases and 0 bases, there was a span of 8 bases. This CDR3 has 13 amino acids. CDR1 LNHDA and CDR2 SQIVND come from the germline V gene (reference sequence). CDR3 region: CASSPGLSYEQYF. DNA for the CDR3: TGTGCCAGTAGTCCGGGACTCTCCTACGAGCAGTACTTC. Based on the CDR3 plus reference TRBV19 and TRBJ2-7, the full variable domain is DGGITQSPKYLFRKEGQNVTLSCEQNLNHDAMYWYRQDPGQGLRLIYYSQIVNDFQKGDIAEGYSVSREKKESFPLTVTSAQKNPTAFYLCASSPGLSYEQYFGPGTRLTVT.

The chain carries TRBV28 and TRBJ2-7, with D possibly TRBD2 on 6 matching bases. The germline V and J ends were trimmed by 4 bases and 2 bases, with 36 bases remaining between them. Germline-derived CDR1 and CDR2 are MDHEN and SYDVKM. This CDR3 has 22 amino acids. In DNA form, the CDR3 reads TGTGCCAGCAGTTGGGTCCCTTTGCGGCCCTCCTGGGGGGACTCGACCCCCTACGAGCAGTACTTC. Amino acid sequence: CASSWVPLRPSWGDSTPYEQYF. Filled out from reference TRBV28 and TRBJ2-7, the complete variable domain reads DVKVTQSSRYLVKRTGEKVFLECVQDMDHENMFWYRQDPGLGLRLIYFSYDVKMKEKGDIPEGYSVSREKKERFSLILESASTNQTSMYLCASSWVPLRPSWGDSTPYEQYFGPGTRLTVT.

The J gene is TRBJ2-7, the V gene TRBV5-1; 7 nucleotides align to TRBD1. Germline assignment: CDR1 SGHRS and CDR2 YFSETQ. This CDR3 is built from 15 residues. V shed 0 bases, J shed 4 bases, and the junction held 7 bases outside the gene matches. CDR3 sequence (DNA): TGCGCCAGCAGCTTGGGACAGGGCCCTGGATACGAGCAGTACTTC. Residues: CASSLGQGPGYEQYF.

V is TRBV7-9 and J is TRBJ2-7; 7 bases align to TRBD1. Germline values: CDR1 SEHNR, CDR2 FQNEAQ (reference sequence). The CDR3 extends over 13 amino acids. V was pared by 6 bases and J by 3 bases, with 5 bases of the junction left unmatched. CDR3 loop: CASSPGTDYEQYF. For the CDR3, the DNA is TGTGCCAGCAGTCCAGGGACAGACTACGAGCAGTACTTC.

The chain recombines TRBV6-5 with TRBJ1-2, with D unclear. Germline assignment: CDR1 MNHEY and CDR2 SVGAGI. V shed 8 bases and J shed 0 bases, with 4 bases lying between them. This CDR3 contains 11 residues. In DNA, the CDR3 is TGTGCCAGCGGGCCTAACTATGGCTACACCTTC. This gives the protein CASGPNYGYTF.

DNA for the CDR3: TGTGCCAGCAGAACACAGGGGGCTTCCGCAGATACGCAGTATTTT. Translated, it gives CASRTQGASADTQYF. V is TRBV27 and J is TRBJ2-3; 9 bases line up with TRBD1. J was trimmed by 4 bases and V by 6 bases; bases with no gene match: 8. Germline loops: CDR1 MNHEY, CDR2 SMNVEV (reference sequence). This CDR3 comprises 15 residues.

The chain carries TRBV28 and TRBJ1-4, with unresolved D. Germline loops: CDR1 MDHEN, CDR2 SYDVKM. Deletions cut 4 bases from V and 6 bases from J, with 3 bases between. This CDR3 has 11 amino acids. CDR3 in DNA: TGTGCCAGCAGTTGGGATGAAAAACTGTTTTTT. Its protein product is CASSWDEKLFF.

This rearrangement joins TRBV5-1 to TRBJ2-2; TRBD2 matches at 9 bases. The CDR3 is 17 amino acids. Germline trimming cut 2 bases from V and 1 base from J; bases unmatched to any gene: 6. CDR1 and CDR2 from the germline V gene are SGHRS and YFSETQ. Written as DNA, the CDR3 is TGCGCCAGCAGCTTCCTCTGGCGGGAGGGGAACACCGGGGAGCTGTTTTTT. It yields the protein CASSFLWREGNTGELFF.

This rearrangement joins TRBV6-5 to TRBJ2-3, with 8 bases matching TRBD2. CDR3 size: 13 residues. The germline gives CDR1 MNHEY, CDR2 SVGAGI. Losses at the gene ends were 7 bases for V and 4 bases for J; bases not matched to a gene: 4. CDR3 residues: CASKSSGADTQYF. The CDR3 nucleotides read TGTGCCAGCAAGAGTAGCGGGGCAGATACGCAGTATTTT.